This T cell receptor (beta chain) derives from a study of CD8+CD57+ T cells in acquired aplastic anemia. Whole-study findings and limits: Patients and controls shared 25 to 30 CD8+ CDR3 sequences, which appeared highly expressed in patients and within their immunodominant clones.

As concerns this clonotype: Its specificity is not known.

It was genomic DNA that served as the template for profiling TCR beta VDJ and CDR3. Each CDR3 protein gets one entry after TCRdb re-called the reads with MiXCR. The sample includes approximately 170,000 distinct CDR3 sequences, under 75% of them seen just once. V dropped 4 bases and J dropped 2 bases, with 15 bases sitting between them. Per the germline V gene, CDR1 is KGHSY and CDR2 is FQNENV. The CDR3 length is 15 residues. This receptor was identified in a human donor in good health. The chain employs TRBV16 and TRBJ2-7; D is ambiguous. Sequenced sample: sorted CD4+, CD8+, or CD8+CD57+ T cells (not recorded which) from PBMCs. In DNA, the CDR3 is TGTGCCAGCAGCCCCAGGTGGCAGGCTGCCTACGAGCAGTACTTC. This gives the protein CASSPRWQAAYEQYF.